This section outlines one T cell receptor beta chain sequence together with its context. What it recognizes is unknown. Compared with germline, one end of the junction differs, possibly owing to a read error. The source material, RNA transcripts, was used to amplify TCR beta CDR3 regions. HTBI primers drove first-round RT-PCR of the TCR CDR3. TCRdb reprocessed the multiplex PCR reads with MiXCR, giving one entry per CDR3 protein. The sample carries 600,000 to 650,000 distinct CDR3 sequences, more than 20% recorded once. The data originate from a study of T cells in Graves' hyperthyroidism and ophthalmopathy. Study-wide findings and caveats: A 13 V-J model separated ophthalmopathy from stable hyperthyroidism. Prediction of ophthalmopathy progression came a median roughly 6.7 months pre-onset.

Germline CDR1 SGHDT, CDR2 YYEEEE. The CDR3 runs to 11 residues. This TCR came from a man aged 25 to 40 with Graves' ophthalmopathy. The specimen was blood. The chain recombines TRBV5-6 with TRBJ2-5; D is uncertain. CDR3 loop: CASSTGETQCF. In nucleotides, the CDR3 is TGTGCCAGCAGCACGGGTGAGACCCAGTGCTTC.